These 13 T cell receptor beta chains share one sample of origin, sequenced in a study of blood T cell repertoires in COVID-19. Assay: immunoSEQ multiplex PCR; the TCRdb copy retains only in-frame clones and omits some. Altogether roughly 200,000 clones are present, about 80% being singletons, with the ten largest covering about 6.5%. Source material: peripheral blood. The source of these receptors is a man in his 70s with active or convalescent COVID-19.

This clone was picked up one time. This chain's CDR3 is CASREPGQGYGYTF. As DNA, the CDR3 is TGTGCCAGTAGAGAACCGGGACAGGGGTATGGCTACACCTTC. The V and J genes are TRBV19 and TRBJ1-2; the match to TRBD1 covers 10 bases. The V segment lost 6 bases and the J segment 5 bases; nucleotides outside the gene matches: 6. This CDR3 region has 14 residues. Germline lookup yields CDR1 LNHDA and CDR2 SQIVND (reference sequence).

In its sample, this clone was seen once. The rearrangement joins TRBV7-9 to TRBJ1-1; TRBD1 is a possible D gene (6 bases). The V and J ends lost 5 bases and 6 bases respectively, with 16 bases between them. The CDR3 runs to 14 residues. The germline CDR1 and CDR2 sequences are SEHNR and FQNEAQ (reference sequence). CDR3 region: CASSRGQTGAEAFF. Here the CDR3 DNA reads TGTGCCAGCAGCCGGGGACAAACGGGCGCTGAAGCTTTCTTT.

This chain joins TRBV11-2 and TRBJ2-3; TRBD2 matches at 11 bases. With 4 bases clipped from V and 14 bases from J, the junction kept 14 bases outside the gene matches. This CDR3 is 15 amino acids long. Germline loops: CDR1 SGHAT, CDR2 FQNNGV. CDR3 protein: CASSSAGTSGRQVYF. The CDR3 bases are TGTGCCAGCAGCTCAGCCGGGACTAGCGGCCGTCAGGTGTATTTT.

The chain carries TRBV6-1 and TRBJ2-1, with TRBD1 matching over 10 bases. The CDR3 consists of 16 residues. V lost 3 bases and J lost 2; bases outside the gene matches: 4. Germline lookup yields CDR1 MNHNS and CDR2 SASEGT. Written as DNA, the CDR3 is TGTGCCAGCAGTGAGGCCGGACAGGGGGCCTACAATGAGCAGTTCTTC. Protein sequence: CASSEAGQGAYNEQFF.

The chain combines TRBV4-2 with TRBJ1-4; 7 bases fit TRBD1. With V trimmed by 3 bases and J by 7 bases, 14 bases remained unmatched. The CDR3 loop spans 17 amino acids. Looked up from germline, CDR1 is LGHNA and CDR2 is YNFKEQ. In DNA form, the CDR3 reads TGTGCCAGCAGCCAGGTGGTTCCGGGACAGATGGGTGAAAAACTGTTTTTT. It encodes CASSQVVPGQMGEKLFF.

This clone was detected only once. The rearrangement joins TRBV23-1 to TRBJ2-1; D is possibly TRBD2 (6 bases). TRBV23-1 is noted as an ORF with a role that remains uncertain. With 0 bases removed from V and 12 bases from J, the gap between germline ends came to 39 bases. This CDR3 has 22 amino acids. CDR3 nucleotides: TGCGCCAGCAGTCAATCGATGTTTAGTTCGACATCACCGCCCGGACTTCAGGGAGGGCAGTTCTTC. Translation gives CASSQSMFSSTSPPGLQGGQFF.

This CDR3 is CASSPTRQINSPLHF. The CDR3 nucleotides are TGTGCCAGCAGCCCAACAAGACAGATTAATTCACCCCTCCACTTT. The chain uses TRBV7-2 and TRBJ1-6; perhaps TRBD1 as D (5 bases). The germline V gene encodes CDR1 SGHTA and CDR2 FQGNSA. The CDR3 is 15 amino acids. With 5 bases removed from V and 6 bases from J, the gap between germline ends came to 14 bases.

The chain carries TRBV11-3 and TRBJ2-1; D possibly corresponds to TRBD1 (5 bases). CDR1 SGHNT and CDR2 YENEEA come from the germline V gene. This CDR3 comprises 15 residues. V was clipped by 0 bases and J by 7 bases, with 13 bases between them. CDR3 sequence (DNA): TGTGCCAGCAGCTTAGAGCCGACAGTCGTTAATGAGCAGTTCTTC. This encodes CASSLEPTVVNEQFF.

V and J are TRBV10-3 and TRBJ2-3, with D perhaps TRBD2 (7 bases). The CDR3 contains 16 residues. V was shortened by 6 bases and J by 0 bases, with 16 bases between the two germline ends. The germline CDR1 and CDR2 sequences are ENHRY and SYGVKD. For the CDR3, the DNA is TGTGCCATCAGCTTCGGCGGGGGCTCTAGCACAGATACGCAGTATTTT. The encoded protein is CAISFGGGSSTDTQYF.

The chain has TRBV30 and TRBJ1-6, with 8 nucleotides matching TRBD1. J was trimmed by 9 bases and V by 3 bases; bases with no gene match: 4. This CDR3 is built from 13 residues. Germline V gene data show CDR1 as GTSNPN and CDR2 as SVGIG (reference sequence). The CDR3 reads CAWSLTGGSPLHF. The CDR3 coding sequence is TGTGCCTGGAGCCTTACAGGGGGTTCACCCCTCCACTTT.

The chain combines TRBV19 with TRBJ2-3, with TRBD2 matching over 13 bases. The V and J ends lost 4 bases and 7 bases, in that order; junction bases with no gene match: 11. From germline, CDR1 is LNHDA and CDR2 SQIVND (reference sequence). This CDR3 has 17 residues. For the CDR3, the DNA is TGTGCCAGTAGTAAGGGACTAGCGGGACCCACCCCCTATACGCAGTATTTT. It is translated as CASSKGLAGPTPYTQYF.

This clone was seen a few times. Within the sample, other DNA sequences also encode this same CDR3. This chain links TRBV5-1 with TRBJ2-3; D gene unclear. V lost 4 bases and J lost 3, with 6 bases in between. This CDR3 spans 12 amino acids. The V gene's germline CDR1 is SGHRS and CDR2 YFSETQ. CDR3 nucleotides: TGCGCCAGCAGCATAAATACAGATACGCAGTATTTT. This gives the protein CASSINTDTQYF. Based on the CDR3 plus reference TRBV5-1 and TRBJ2-3, the full variable domain is KAGVTQTPRYLIKTRGQQVTLSCSPISGHRSVSWYQQTPGQGLQFLFEYFSETQRNKGNFPGRFSGRQFSNSRSEMNVSTLELGDSALYLCASSINTDTQYFGPGTRLTVL.

This clone has just a few counts. The sample carries other DNA sequences with the same CDR3. The chain couples TRBV5-1 to TRBJ1-2, with 7 nucleotides matching TRBD1. Germline CDR1 is SGHRS and CDR2 is YFSETQ. This CDR3 is built from 13 residues. The junction had 7 bases not matched to a gene; V was cut back by 7 bases and J by 4 bases. The CDR3 coding sequence is TGCGCCAGCTCCGAGCAGGGGGGCTATGGCTACACCTTC. Its protein product is CASSEQGGYGYTF.